This T cell receptor (beta chain) derives from a study of cytomegalovirus exposure and HLA in healthy donors. Findings and limits, study-wide: 150 or so TCR beta chains were listed as cytomegalovirus-associated. Despite most TCR sequences being rare, some public TCRs occurred in many donors.

Looked up from germline, CDR1 is MDHEN and CDR2 is SYDVKM. V lost 5 bases and J lost 1; bases outside the gene matches: 4. The CDR3 has 14 residues. Comment on this clone: Its antigen is as yet unknown.

TCRdb keeps only in-frame clones here, not all; method: immunoSEQ multiplex PCR. The table includes 150,000 or so clones, 85% to 90% detected once. This rearrangement joins TRBV28 to TRBJ1-1; TRBD1 agrees at 7 bases. The sample was PBMCs. The origin of this receptor is a woman aged 18-29 years in good health and CMV-seropositive. CDR3 residues: CASSRQGTNTEAFF. Written as DNA, the CDR3 is TGTGCCAGCAGTAGACAGGGAACGAACACTGAAGCTTTCTTT. The full variable domain, with the rest looked up from reference TRBV28 and TRBJ1-1, is DVKVTQSSRYLVKRTGEKVFLECVQDMDHENMFWYRQDPGLGLRLIYFSYDVKMKEKGDIPEGYSVSREKKERFSLILESASTNQTSMYLCASSRQGTNTEAFFGQGTRLTVV.